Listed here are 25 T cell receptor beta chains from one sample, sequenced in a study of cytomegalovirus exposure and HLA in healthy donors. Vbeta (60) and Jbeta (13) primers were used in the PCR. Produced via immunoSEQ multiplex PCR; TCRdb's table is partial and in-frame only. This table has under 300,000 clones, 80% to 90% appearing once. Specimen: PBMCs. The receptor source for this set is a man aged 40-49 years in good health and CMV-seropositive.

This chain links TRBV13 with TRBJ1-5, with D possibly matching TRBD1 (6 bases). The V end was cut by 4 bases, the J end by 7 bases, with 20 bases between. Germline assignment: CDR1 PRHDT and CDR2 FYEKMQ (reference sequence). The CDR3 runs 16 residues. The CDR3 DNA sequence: TGTGCCAGCAGCTACAAGCTCGGCAGGGGTTTACAGCCCCAGCATTTT. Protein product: CASSYKLGRGLQPQHF.

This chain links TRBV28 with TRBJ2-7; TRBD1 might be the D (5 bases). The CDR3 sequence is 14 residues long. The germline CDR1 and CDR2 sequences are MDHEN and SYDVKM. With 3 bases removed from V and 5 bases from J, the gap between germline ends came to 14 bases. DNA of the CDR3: TGTGCCAGCAGTTTCGGACAATCGCTCGACGAGCAGTACTTC. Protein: CASSFGQSLDEQYF.

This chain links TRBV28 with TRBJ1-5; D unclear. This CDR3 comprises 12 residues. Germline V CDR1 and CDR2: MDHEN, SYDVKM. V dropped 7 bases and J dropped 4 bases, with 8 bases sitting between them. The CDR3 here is CASMQINQPQHF. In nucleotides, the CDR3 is TGTGCCAGCATGCAGATAAATCAGCCCCAGCATTTT.

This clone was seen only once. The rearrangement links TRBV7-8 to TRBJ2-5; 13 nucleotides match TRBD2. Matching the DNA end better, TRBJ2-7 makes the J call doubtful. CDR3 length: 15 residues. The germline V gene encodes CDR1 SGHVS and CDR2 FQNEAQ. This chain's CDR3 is CASSRRLAGGDEQYF. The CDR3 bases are TGTGCCAGCAGCCGGCGACTAGCGGGAGGTGACGAGCAGTACTTC.

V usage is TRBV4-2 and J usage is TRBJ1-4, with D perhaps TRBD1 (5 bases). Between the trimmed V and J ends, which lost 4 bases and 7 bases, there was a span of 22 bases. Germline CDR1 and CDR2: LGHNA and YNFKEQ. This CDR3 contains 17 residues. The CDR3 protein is CASSPPRPAGRGEKLFF. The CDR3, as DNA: TGTGCCAGCAGCCCCCCGCGGCCGGCAGGGCGGGGTGAAAAACTGTTTTTT.

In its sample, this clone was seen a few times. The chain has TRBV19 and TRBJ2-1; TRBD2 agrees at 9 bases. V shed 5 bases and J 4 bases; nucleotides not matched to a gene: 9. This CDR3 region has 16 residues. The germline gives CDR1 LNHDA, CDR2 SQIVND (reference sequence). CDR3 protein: CASSDLSSGDYNEQFF. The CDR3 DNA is TGTGCCAGTAGTGACCTCTCTAGCGGGGATTACAATGAGCAGTTCTTC.

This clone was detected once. The CDR3: CASSPGWGVASTDTQYF. CDR3 coding DNA: TGCGCCAGCAGCCCCGGGTGGGGGGTGGCGAGCACAGATACGCAGTATTTT. V gene TRBV5-1 combines with J gene TRBJ2-3; D possibly corresponds to TRBD2 (6 bases). From germline, CDR1 is SGHRS and CDR2 YFSETQ. Trimming took 4 bases from V and 0 from J, leaving 18 bases between them. The CDR3 runs 17 residues.

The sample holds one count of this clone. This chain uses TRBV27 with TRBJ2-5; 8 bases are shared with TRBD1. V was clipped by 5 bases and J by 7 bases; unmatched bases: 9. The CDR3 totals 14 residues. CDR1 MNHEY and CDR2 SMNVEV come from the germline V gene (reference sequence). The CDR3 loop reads CASSQQGVVGTQYF. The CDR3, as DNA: TGTGCCAGCAGTCAACAGGGGGTGGTTGGGACCCAGTACTTC.

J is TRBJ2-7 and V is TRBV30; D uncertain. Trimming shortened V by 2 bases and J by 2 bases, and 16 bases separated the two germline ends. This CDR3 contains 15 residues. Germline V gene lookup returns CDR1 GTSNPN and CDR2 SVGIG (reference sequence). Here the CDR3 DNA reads TGTGCCTGGAGTAAGGAACAGAAGCCTGCCTACGAGCAGTACTTC. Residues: CAWSKEQKPAYEQYF. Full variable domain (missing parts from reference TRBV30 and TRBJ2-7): SQTIHQWPATLVQPVGSPLSLECTVEGTSNPNLYWYRQAAGRGLQLLFYSVGIGQISSEVPQNLSASRPQDRQFILSSKKLLLSDSGFYLCAWSKEQKPAYEQYFGPGTRLTVT.

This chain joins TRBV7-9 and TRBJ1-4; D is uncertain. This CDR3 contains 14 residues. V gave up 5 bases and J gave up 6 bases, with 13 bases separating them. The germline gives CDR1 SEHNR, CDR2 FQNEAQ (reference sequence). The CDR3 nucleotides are TGTGCCAGCAGCCTTAGTTTGCGAGATGAAAAACTGTTTTTT. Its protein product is CASSLSLRDEKLFF.

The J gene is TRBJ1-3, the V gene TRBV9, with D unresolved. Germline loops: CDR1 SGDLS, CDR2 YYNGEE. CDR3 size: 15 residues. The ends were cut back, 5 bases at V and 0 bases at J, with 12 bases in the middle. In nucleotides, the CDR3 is TGTGCCAGCAGTGATGGGCAGTACTCTGGAAACACCATATATTTT. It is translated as CASSDGQYSGNTIYF.

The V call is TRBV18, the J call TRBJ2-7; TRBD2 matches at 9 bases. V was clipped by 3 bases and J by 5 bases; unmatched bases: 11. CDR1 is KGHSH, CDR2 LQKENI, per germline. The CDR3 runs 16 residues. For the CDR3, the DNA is TGTGCCAGCTCACCGCCGAATAGCGGGAGAAGGGACGAGCAGTACTTC. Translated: CASSPPNSGRRDEQYF.

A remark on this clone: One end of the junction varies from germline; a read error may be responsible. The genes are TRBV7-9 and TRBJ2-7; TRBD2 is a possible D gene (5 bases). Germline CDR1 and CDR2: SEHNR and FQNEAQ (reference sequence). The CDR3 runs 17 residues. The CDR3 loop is CSSSSASPHGNFYEQYF. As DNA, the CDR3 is TGTTCCAGCAGCTCCGCCTCGCCCCACGGGAATTTCTACGAGCAGTACTTC.

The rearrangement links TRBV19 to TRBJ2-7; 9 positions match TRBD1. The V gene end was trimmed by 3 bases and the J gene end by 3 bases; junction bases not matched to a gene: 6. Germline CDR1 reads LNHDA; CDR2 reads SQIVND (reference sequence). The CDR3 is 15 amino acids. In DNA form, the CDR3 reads TGTGCCAGTAGTATGGGCGCGGGACAGGGCTACGAGCAGTACTTC. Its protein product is CASSMGAGQGYEQYF.

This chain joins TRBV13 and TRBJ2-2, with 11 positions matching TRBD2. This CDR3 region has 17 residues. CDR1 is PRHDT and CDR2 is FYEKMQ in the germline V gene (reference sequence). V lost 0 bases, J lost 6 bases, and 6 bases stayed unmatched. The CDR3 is CASSLGLAGVYPGELFF. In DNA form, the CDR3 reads TGTGCCAGCAGCTTAGGACTAGCGGGAGTTTACCCCGGGGAGCTGTTTTTT. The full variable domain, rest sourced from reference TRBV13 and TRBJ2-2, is AAGVIQSPRHLIKEKRETATLKCYPIPRHDTVYWYQQGPGQDPQFLISFYEKMQSDKGSIPDRFSAQQFSDYHSELNMSSLELGDSALYFCASSLGLAGVYPGELFFGEGSRLTVL.

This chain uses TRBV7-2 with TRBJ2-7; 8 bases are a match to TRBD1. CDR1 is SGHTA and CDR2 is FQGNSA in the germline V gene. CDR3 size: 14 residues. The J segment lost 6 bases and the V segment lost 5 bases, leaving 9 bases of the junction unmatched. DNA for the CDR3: TGTGCCAGCAGCCCCCTCAGGGGGCTTAGCGAGCAGTACTTC. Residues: CASSPLRGLSEQYF.

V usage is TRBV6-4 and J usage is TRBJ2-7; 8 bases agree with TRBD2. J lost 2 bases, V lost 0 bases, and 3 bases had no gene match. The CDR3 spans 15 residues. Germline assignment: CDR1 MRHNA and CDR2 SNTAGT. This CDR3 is CASSDSGLAPYEQYF. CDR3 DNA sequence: TGTGCCAGCAGTGACTCAGGACTAGCCCCCTACGAGCAGTACTTC.

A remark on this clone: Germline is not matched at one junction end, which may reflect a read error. In nucleotides, the CDR3 is TGTTCCAGCAGCTCCGGGACAGGAGCCTACGAGCAGTACTTC. It translates to CSSSSGTGAYEQYF. V gene TRBV7-9 combines with J gene TRBJ2-7, with 8 bases aligning to TRBD1. The length of the CDR3 is 14 residues. The V gene's germline CDR1 is SEHNR and CDR2 FQNEAQ (reference sequence). The full variable domain, in which reference TRBV7-9 and TRBJ2-7 provide the parts outside the CDR3, is DTGVSQNPRHKITKRGQNVTFRCDPISEHNRLYWYRQTLGQGPEFLTYFQNEAQLEKSRLLSDRFSAERPKGSFSTLEIQRTEQGDSAMYLCSSSSGTGAYEQYFGPGTRLTVT.

CDR3 in amino acids: CASRASTGVSEKLFF. Here the CDR3 DNA reads TGTGCCAGTAGGGCGTCGACAGGGGTTAGTGAAAAACTGTTTTTT. The chain combines TRBV19 with TRBJ1-4; 8 bases fit TRBD1. Germline-derived CDR1 and CDR2 are LNHDA and SQIVND (reference sequence). This CDR3 has 15 amino acids. V gave up 6 bases and J gave up 7 bases; unmatched junction bases: 10.

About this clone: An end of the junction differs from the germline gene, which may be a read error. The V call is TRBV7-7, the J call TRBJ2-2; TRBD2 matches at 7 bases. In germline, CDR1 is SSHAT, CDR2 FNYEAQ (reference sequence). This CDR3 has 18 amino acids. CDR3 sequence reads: CASSLGGLADLNTGELFF. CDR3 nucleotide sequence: TGTGCTAGCAGCTTAGGTGGCCTAGCGGATTTAAACACCGGGGAGCTGTTTTTT.

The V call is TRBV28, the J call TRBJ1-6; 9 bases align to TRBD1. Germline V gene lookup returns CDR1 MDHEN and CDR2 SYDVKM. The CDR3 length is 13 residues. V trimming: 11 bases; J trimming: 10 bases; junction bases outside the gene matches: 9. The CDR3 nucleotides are TGTGCCGCACGGGACAGGGTCGTATCACCCCTCCACTTT. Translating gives CAARDRVVSPLHF.

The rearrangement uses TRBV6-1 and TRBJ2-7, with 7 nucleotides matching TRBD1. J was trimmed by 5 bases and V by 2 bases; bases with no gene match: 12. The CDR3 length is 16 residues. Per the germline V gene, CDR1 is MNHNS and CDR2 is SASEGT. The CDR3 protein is CASSEFRTRGQHEQYF. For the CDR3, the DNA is TGTGCCAGCAGTGAATTTAGGACGAGGGGGCAACACGAGCAGTACTTC.

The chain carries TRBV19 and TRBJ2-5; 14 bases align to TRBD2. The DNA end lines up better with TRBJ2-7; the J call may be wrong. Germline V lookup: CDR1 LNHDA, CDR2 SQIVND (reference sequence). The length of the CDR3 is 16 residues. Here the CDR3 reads CASSMTSGRGLYEQYF. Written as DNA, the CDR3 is TGTGCCAGTAGTATGACTAGCGGGAGGGGTCTGTACGAGCAGTACTTC.

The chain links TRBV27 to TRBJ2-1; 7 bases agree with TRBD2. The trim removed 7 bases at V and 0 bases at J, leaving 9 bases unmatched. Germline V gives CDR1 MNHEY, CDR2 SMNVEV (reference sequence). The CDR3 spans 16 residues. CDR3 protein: CASTWVGGSSYNEQFF. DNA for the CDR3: TGTGCCAGCACCTGGGTAGGCGGGAGCTCCTACAATGAGCAGTTCTTC.

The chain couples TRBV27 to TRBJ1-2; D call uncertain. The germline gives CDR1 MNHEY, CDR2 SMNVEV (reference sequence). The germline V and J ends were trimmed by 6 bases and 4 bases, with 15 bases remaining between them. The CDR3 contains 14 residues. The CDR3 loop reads CASRHGGSGYGYTF. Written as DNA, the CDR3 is TGTGCCAGCAGACACGGTGGGTCGGGCTATGGCTACACCTTC.